This is a list of T cell receptor beta chains from one sample in a study of blood T cell repertoires in COVID-19. The method was immunoSEQ multiplex PCR; TCRdb's version includes in-frame clones alone and lacks a portion of them. The data hold about 200,000 clones, with about 85% observed a single time. The source material was peripheral blood. These receptors were obtained from a woman in her forties with COVID-19, enrolled during active disease. Each CDR3 is given with its conserved first and last residue. The order of the fields is J gene, D gene, CDR3 length, V gene, clone size, CDR3 DNA, CDR3 protein. The D gene is left open where the match is weak. The size of a clone is reported for some rows only, either as once, few or many, or as a class for expanded clones.

TRBJ1-5 | - | 15 | TRBV13 | - | TGTGCCAGCAGCTTAAGTCGAGGGGAGGCTCAGCCCCAGCATTTT | CASSLSRGEAQPQHF
TRBJ1-1 | - | 14 | TRBV10-3 | - | TGTGCCATCAGTTACAGGGTGGAGAACACTGAAGCTTTCTTT | CAISYRVENTEAFF
TRBJ1-5 | - | 15 | TRBV27 | - | TGTGCCAGCAGCCCTTGGAGGGGAGGGAATCAGCCCCAGCATTTT | CASSPWRGGNQPQHF
TRBJ2-3 | TRBD2 | 14 | TRBV10-3 | - | TGTGCCATCTCTGGAGGACTAGCGGGTTTTACGCAGTATTTT | CAISGGLAGFTQYF
TRBJ1-5 | - | 15 | TRBV6-1 | - | TGTGCCAGCAGTGAAGCTCTTTCTAGTACTCAGCCCCAGCATTTT | CASSEALSSTQPQHF
TRBJ1-1 | - | 16 | TRBV18 | - | TGTGCCAGCTCACCGACTAACAGTAGGATGAACACTGAAGCTTTCTTT | CASSPTNSRMNTEAFF
TRBJ1-1 | TRBD1 | 14 | TRBV20-1 | - | TGCAGTGCTAGTCCGACAGGGAGAGGCACTGAAGCTTTCTTT | CSASPTGRGTEAFF
TRBJ1-2 | - | 14 | TRBV7-2 | - | TGTGCCAGCAGCTTCCCCCAGGGTGCGAAGGGCTACACCTTC | CASSFPQGAKGYTF
TRBJ2-1 | TRBD2 | 15 | TRBV11-3 | - | TGTGCCAGCAGCTCGGGACTAGCGGGGAACAATGAGCAGTTCTTC | CASSSGLAGNNEQFF
TRBJ2-5 | TRBD2 | 15 | TRBV11-2 | - | TGTGCCAGCAGCTTAGTCCTCGGGGGGGACGAGACCCAGTACTTC | CASSLVLGGDETQYF
TRBJ1-4 | TRBD1 | 16 | TRBV19 | few | TGTGCCAGTAGTAGGGACAGCGTGTCCGTGAGTGAAAAACTGTTTTTT | CASSRDSVSVSEKLFF
TRBJ1-2 | - | 12 | TRBV12-3/TRBV12-4 | - | TGTGCCAGCAGTTTCGCCGGAGGAGGCTACACCTTC | CASSFAGGGYTF
TRBJ2-7 | - | 16 | TRBV7-6 | - | TGTGCCAGCAGCCCCCGACAGTCCACGGATTCCTACGAGCAGTACTTC | CASSPRQSTDSYEQYF
TRBJ2-7 | - | 12 | TRBV7-2 | - | TGTGCCAGCAGCTCCTACTTCTACGAGCAGTACTTC | CASSSYFYEQYF
TRBJ2-2 | TRBD1 | 17 | TRBV19 | - | TGTGCCAGTAGTATGGAGACAGGGGTTTTCAACACCGGGGAGCTGTTTTTT | CASSMETGVFNTGELFF
TRBJ2-3 | TRBD2 | 15 | TRBV4-3 | once | TGCGCCAGCAGGCCCGGGACTAGCTCCCCAGATACGCAGTATTTT | CASRPGTSSPDTQYF
TRBJ2-3 | - | 13 | TRBV5-8 | few | TGTGCCAGCAGCTGGACAGCGAAGGATACGCAGTATTTT | CASSWTAKDTQYF
TRBJ2-7 | - | 14 | TRBV19 | - | TGTGCCAGTAGTGCCCAGACTAGTTCCTACGAGCAGTACTTC | CASSAQTSSYEQYF
TRBJ1-1 | TRBD1 | 17 | TRBV7-8 | - | TGTGCCACTACAAAGAGGGACAGGGGCGATTTTGGTACTGAAGCTTTCTTT | CATTKRDRGDFGTEAFF
TRBJ1-2 | - | 12 | TRBV30 | - | TGTGCCTGGACCCACGGGGTCTATGGCTACACCTTC | CAWTHGVYGYTF
TRBJ2-7 | - | 15 | TRBV25-1 | few | TGTGCCAGCAGTGAACAATGGGGCCCAGCATACGAGCAGTACTTC | CASSEQWGPAYEQYF
TRBJ2-3 | TRBD2 | 16 | TRBV2 | - | TGTGCCAGCAGTGAACGGGCGGGGGGTAGGACAGATACGCAGTATTTT | CASSERAGGRTDTQYF
TRBJ2-5 | - | 13 | TRBV10-3 | - | TGTGCCATCAGTGCCGGGTACCAAGAGACCCAGTACTTC | CAISAGYQETQYF
TRBJ2-1 | - | 14 | TRBV19 | - | TGTGCCAGTAGTTCCCGGGAACAAACTAATGAGCAGTTCTTC | CASSSREQTNEQFF
TRBJ1-5 | TRBD1 | 11 | TRBV12-3/TRBV12-4 | - | TGTGCCAGCAGTTTGGGACAGCGCCAGCATTTT | CASSLGQRQHF
TRBJ1-1 | - | 16 | TRBV9 | - | TGTGCCAGCAGCTACAATTCGGGGGCGGGGGGCACTGAAGCTTTCTTT | CASSYNSGAGGTEAFF
TRBJ2-5 | - | 14 | TRBV6-1 | few | TGTGCCAGCAGTGAAGTTAGGGGGCAAGAGACCCAGTACTTC | CASSEVRGQETQYF
TRBJ2-7 | TRBD2 | 18 | TRBV5-1 | few | TGCGCCAGCAGCTTCATTACTAGCGGGGCCTTAAGCTCCTACGAGCAGTACTTC | CASSFITSGALSSYEQYF
TRBJ2-4 | - | 13 | TRBV7-2 | - | TGTGCCAGCAGCTTCGGTGGGGCCGGCATTCAGTACTTC | CASSFGGAGIQYF
TRBJ2-5 | - | 15 | TRBV11-2 | - | TGTGCCAGCAGCTTCGTCGGAGAGACCGAAGAGACCCAGTACTTC | CASSFVGETEETQYF
TRBJ1-1 | - | 14 | TRBV4-2 | - | TGTGCCAGCAGCCAGTCTACAGGGAACACTGAAGCTTTCTTT | CASSQSTGNTEAFF
TRBJ1-4 | - | 17 | TRBV7-2 | - | TGTGCCAGCAGCTTAGAGGGCAGGGCGACGACTAATGAAAAACTGTTTTTT | CASSLEGRATTNEKLFF
TRBJ1-2 | - | 14 | TRBV3-1/TRBV3-2 | - | TGTGCCAGCAGCCAAGATCGACAGTTCTATGGCTACACCTTC | CASSQDRQFYGYTF
TRBJ1-2 | TRBD1 | 13 | TRBV5-4 | - | TGTGCCAGCAGGCGGGCAGGGGACAGGGGCTACACCTTC | CASRRAGDRGYTF
TRBJ1-1 | TRBD1 | 14 | TRBV10-3 | - | TGTGCCATCTCGTCCACAGGGGGAGACACTGAAGCTTTCTTT | CAISSTGGDTEAFF
TRBJ1-1 | TRBD1 | 14 | TRBV5-1 | once | TGCGCCAGCAGGGAATACAGGGGGAACACTGAAGCTTTCTTT | CASREYRGNTEAFF
TRBJ1-3 | - | 15 | TRBV4-3 | - | TGCGCCAGCAGCCAAGATGCTCAGGCTGGAAACACCATATATTTT | CASSQDAQAGNTIYF
TRBJ2-5 | TRBD2 | 14 | TRBV6-5 | - | TGTGCCAGCATCAGCGGGGGGCTCGGGGAGACCCAGTACTTC | CASISGGLGETQYF
TRBJ1-3 | - | 14 | TRBV7-8 | - | TGTGCCAGCAGCTACGCCGGCTCTGGAAACACCATATATTTT | CASSYAGSGNTIYF
TRBJ2-7 | TRBD1 | 15 | TRBV5-6 | - | TGTGCCAGCAGCGAGATGGACAGGAGCTCCTACGAGCAGTACTTC | CASSEMDRSSYEQYF
TRBJ1-2 | - | 20 | TRBV5-5 | - | TGTGCCAGCAGCTTGGGGGCCTACAGGGCCCTGGGGCAGGGGTCCTATGGCTACACCTTC | CASSLGAYRALGQGSYGYTF
TRBJ2-5 | - | 14 | TRBV18 | - | TGTGCCAGCTCACCCCAAGGGGGTTGGGAGACCCAGTACTTC | CASSPQGGWETQYF
TRBJ1-6 | - | 15 | TRBV9 | few | TGTGCCAGCAGCGTAGCGGGGGTCGGAAGTTCACCCCTCCACTTT | CASSVAGVGSSPLHF
TRBJ2-7 | TRBD2 | 16 | TRBV7-2 | once | TGTGCCAGCAGCCCCCGGGGGGGCAAAGGCCTCTACGAGCAGTACTTC | CASSPRGGKGLYEQYF
TRBJ2-4 | - | 15 | TRBV4-2 | - | TGTGCCAGCAGCCAAATTCCGATACAGAAAAACATTCAGTACTTC | CASSQIPIQKNIQYF
TRBJ2-5 | - | 13 | TRBV24-1 | - | TGTGCCACTGCGAGGGGAGGTGGAGAGACCCAGTACTTC | CATARGGGETQYF
TRBJ1-5 | - | 13 | TRBV6-5 | few | TGTGCCAGCAGAGACCCCGGGTCCCGGGTGGGGCATTTT | CASRDPGSRVGHF
TRBJ2-2 | - | 15 | TRBV6-4 | - | TGTGCCAGCAGTGAAGAGACAGCGAGGACCGGGGAGCTGTTTTTT | CASSEETARTGELFF
TRBJ1-1 | - | 13 | TRBV24-1 | few | TGTGCCACCAGCGACAGTTGGGGCACTGAAGCTTTCTTT | CATSDSWGTEAFF
TRBJ2-5 | - | 13 | TRBV29-1 | - | TGCAGCGTTGCCAAGGACAATCTGGAGACCCAGTACTTC | CSVAKDNLETQYF
TRBJ2-7 | TRBD1 | 14 | TRBV2 | few | TGTGCCAGCAATCGGGACAGGGGGCATTACGAGCAGTACTTC | CASNRDRGHYEQYF
TRBJ2-7 | TRBD2 | 13 | TRBV6-5 | - | TGTGCCAGCGGGTTGGGGGGGTTATACGAGCAGTACTTC | CASGLGGLYEQYF
TRBJ1-4 | - | 13 | TRBV5-1 | - | TGCGCCAGCTCAGGGGCAACTAATGAAAAACTGTTTTTT | CASSGATNEKLFF
TRBJ2-3 | - | 12 | TRBV29-1 | - | TGCAGCGTTGGCCCGGGTCCAGATACGCAGTATTTT | CSVGPGPDTQYF